Listed here are 23 T cell receptor beta chains from one sample, sequenced in a study of T-cell memory formation after mild COVID-19. TCRdb re-called the 5' RACE reads with MiXCR, one entry per CDR3 protein. The profile shows 200,000 to 250,000 distinct CDR3 sequences, just over 9.5% of them singletons. The sequenced sample was PBMCs or a T cell subset sorted from them (not recorded which). Every receptor here comes from a man younger than 35 who had mild COVID-19 (a few samples of this study predate the infection). Cell type and time point are not known.

In its sample, this clonotype was seen a few times. V is TRBV19 and J is TRBJ2-1; D is undetermined. Germline CDR1 LNHDA, CDR2 SQIVND (reference sequence). The CDR3 sequence is 14 residues long. The V end was cut by 5 bases, the J end by 1 base, with 9 bases between. CDR3 protein: CASSSTRSYNEQFF. CDR3 nucleotide sequence: TGTGCCAGTAGTTCGACGAGATCCTACAATGAGCAGTTCTTC.

The genes are TRBV12-3 or TRBV12-4 and TRBJ2-7; tentatively, D is TRBD1 (5 bases). Trimming shortened V by 8 bases and J by 7 bases, and 15 bases separated the two germline ends. The CDR3 consists of 12 residues. CDR3 nucleotides: TGTGCCAGCGTCCTCGGAACAGGAGAGCAGTACTTC. Its protein product is CASVLGTGEQYF.

Only a few counts were recorded for this clonotype. The chain uses TRBV25-1 and TRBJ1-2, with D perhaps TRBD1 (5 bases). Germline loops: CDR1 MGHDK, CDR2 SYGVNS. The V end was cut by 1 base, the J end by 3 bases, with 6 bases between. The CDR3 covers 13 residues. Written as DNA, the CDR3 is TGTGCCAGCAGTGAATCAGGGTACTATGGCTACACCTTC. This encodes CASSESGYYGYTF.

This clonotype has a count of ten or more. V usage is TRBV3-1 and J usage is TRBJ2-2; tentatively, D is TRBD2 (6 bases). The CDR3 covers 16 residues. Trimming stripped 1 base from V and 0 bases from J, with 9 bases between. Per germline, CDR1 LGHDT and CDR2 YNNKEL (reference sequence). In DNA form, the CDR3 reads TGTGCCAGCAGCCAAGTGCGGGGAACGAACACCGGGGAGCTGTTTTTT. It yields the protein CASSQVRGTNTGELFF. Variable domain in full (rest from reference TRBV3-1 and TRBJ2-2): DTAVSQTPKYLVTQMGNDKSIKCEQNLGHDTMYWYKQDSKKFLKIMFSYNNKELIINETVPNRFSPKSPDKAHLNLHINSLELGDSAVYFCASSQVRGTNTGELFFGEGSRLTVL.

This clonotype was detected many times. V is TRBV29-1 and J is TRBJ2-1; 11 bases match TRBD2. V lost 7 bases and J lost 4; bases outside the gene matches: 6. Germline V gives CDR1 SQVTM, CDR2 ANQGSEA. The CDR3 covers 14 residues. The DNA for the CDR3 is TGCAGCGGGAGGCTAGCGGGGGGATACAATGAGCAGTTCTTC. Translated, it gives CSGRLAGGYNEQFF.

The table lists this clonotype with a few counts. CDR3 region: CASSSRDRGFQPQHF. CDR3 nucleotides: TGCGCCAGCAGCTCCCGGGACAGGGGGTTTCAGCCCCAGCATTTT. This chain links TRBV4-1 with TRBJ1-5; 11 positions match TRBD1. Germline V gene lookup returns CDR1 MGHRA and CDR2 YSYEKL. The CDR3 sequence is 15 residues long. J was trimmed by 6 bases and V by 5 bases; bases with no gene match: 6.

This clonotype came up a few times. V and J are TRBV24-1 and TRBJ1-1; D gene unclear. Trimming took off 3 bases at V and 3 bases at J, with 4 bases between the two ends. The germline V gene has CDR1 KGHDR and CDR2 SFDVKD. The CDR3 is 12 amino acids. The CDR3 loop is CATSDPHTEAFF. DNA of the CDR3: TGTGCCACCAGTGATCCTCACACTGAAGCTTTCTTT.

The J gene is TRBJ1-1, the V gene TRBV2; TRBD1 might be the D (5 bases). The CDR3 has 14 residues. Germline values: CDR1 SNHLY, CDR2 FYNNEI. Trimming stripped 2 bases from V and 1 base from J, with 8 bases between. DNA for the CDR3: TGTGCCAGCAGTGAAAGTACAGGGAACACTGAAGCTTTCTTT. Protein sequence: CASSESTGNTEAFF. The variable domain in full, with the rest retrieved from reference TRBV2 and TRBJ1-1, is EPEVTQTPSHQVTQMGQEVILRCVPISNHLYFYWYRQILGQKVEFLVSFYNNEISEKSEIFDDQFSVERPDGSNFTLKIRSTKLEDSAMYFCASSESTGNTEAFFGQGTRLTVV.

In its sample, this clonotype was seen many times. This rearrangement joins TRBV7-6 to TRBJ1-4; no clear D gene. CDR3 length equals 15 residues. Germline V gives CDR1 SGHVS, CDR2 FNYEAQ. V dropped 2 bases and J dropped 0 bases, with 7 bases sitting between them. Here the CDR3 DNA reads TGTGCCAGCAGCTTAAGACCGGCAACTAATGAAAAACTGTTTTTT. It specifies CASSLRPATNEKLFF.

This clonotype appeared many times. The CDR3: CASSPPTGADTQYF. The CDR3 region has the DNA TGCGCCAGCAGCCCCCCGACGGGGGCAGATACGCAGTATTTT. This sequence joins TRBV5-1 and TRBJ2-3; the D gene is possibly TRBD2 (6 bases). Germline CDR1 SGHRS, CDR2 YFSETQ. The CDR3 is 14 residues long. V was trimmed by 4 bases and J by 4 bases, leaving 13 bases between them.

The genes are TRBV7-9 and TRBJ2-7; weak D call: TRBD2 (6 bases). Germline V gene sequence: CDR1 SEHNR, CDR2 FQNEAQ (reference sequence). CDR3 length equals 15 residues. The V end was cut by 1 base, the J end by 2 bases, with 12 bases between. CDR3 in DNA: TGTGCCAGCAGCTTAGGGGACTCTGGAACCTACGAGCAGTACGTC. Its translation: CASSLGDSGTYEQYV.

The table lists this clonotype with a few counts. This chain joins TRBV28 and TRBJ2-7, with D perhaps assigned TRBD1 or TRBD2 (5 bases each). This CDR3 spans 12 amino acids. Germline V lookup: CDR1 MDHEN, CDR2 SYDVKM. Trimming stripped 6 bases from V and 6 bases from J, with 12 bases between. This chain's CDR3 is CASSRGVSEQYV. Here the CDR3 DNA reads TGTGCCAGCAGCCGAGGGGTGAGCGAGCAGTACGTC.

This clonotype appeared many times. This chain uses TRBV5-1 with TRBJ2-5, with 9 bases lining up with TRBD2. V was clipped by 3 bases and J by 5 bases; unmatched bases: 5. This CDR3 spans 14 amino acids. Germline CDR1 is SGHRS and CDR2 is YFSETQ. The chain's CDR3 is CASSSTSGAETQYF. In nucleotides, the CDR3 is TGCGCCAGCAGCTCGACTAGCGGTGCGGAGACCCAGTACTTC.

The chain joins TRBV19 to TRBJ2-5; TRBD2 matches 7 bases. The CDR3 consists of 18 residues. The V gene's germline CDR1 is LNHDA and CDR2 SQIVND (reference sequence). The V gene end was trimmed by 5 bases and the J gene end by 5 bases; junction bases not matched to a gene: 20. For the CDR3, the DNA is TGTGCCAGTAGTCTAATCTGGAAGTGGCCCGCGGGAGAGGAGACCCAGTACTTC. Encoded protein: CASSLIWKWPAGEETQYF.

This clonotype was detected a few times. The CDR3, as DNA: TGTGCCAGCAGCCAAGGCGGCGGGGATACGCAGTATTTT. As protein: CASSQGGGDTQYF. This rearrangement joins TRBV3-1 to TRBJ2-3, with TRBD2 as a possible D gene (5 bases). The V gene's germline CDR1 is LGHDT and CDR2 YNNKEL (reference sequence). The V end was cut by 1 base, the J end by 6 bases, with 8 bases between. This CDR3 contains 13 residues.

This clonotype came up a few times. This sequence joins TRBV7-9 and TRBJ2-3; TRBD1 might be the D (6 bases). CDR1 is SEHNR and CDR2 is FQNEAQ in the germline V gene (reference sequence). This CDR3 has 13 residues. V lost 3 bases, J lost 4 bases, and 8 bases lay in between. The CDR3 loop is CASSFRQADTQYF. The CDR3 nucleotides read TGTGCCAGCAGCTTCCGACAGGCAGATACGCAGTATTTT.

V gene TRBV3-1 combines with J gene TRBJ2-5; 11 positions match TRBD2. V lost 4 bases to trimming and J lost 2 bases; unmatched junction nucleotides: 6. The CDR3 runs to 16 residues. CDR1 is LGHDT and CDR2 is YNNKEL in the germline V gene (reference sequence). The CDR3 coding sequence is TGTGCCAGCAGCCCGCTAGCGGGGGGCGGGCAAGAGACCCAGTACTTC. Its translation: CASSPLAGGGQETQYF.

This chain uses TRBV6-2 or TRBV6-3 with TRBJ2-1; 8 bases match TRBD1. The ends lost 6 bases at V and 4 bases at J; junction bases unmatched: 8. The CDR3 covers 15 residues. Germline CDR1 reads MNHEY; CDR2 reads SVGEGT. The CDR3: CASSVQDRVYNEQFF. The CDR3 DNA reads as TGTGCCAGCAGCGTACAGGACAGGGTATACAATGAGCAGTTCTTC.

This clonotype was seen only a few times. The chain employs TRBV6-1 and TRBJ2-7, with 13 bases matching TRBD2. Looked up from germline, CDR1 is MNHNS and CDR2 is SASEGT. The CDR3 contains 17 residues. The V segment lost 6 bases and the J segment 5 bases; nucleotides outside the gene matches: 13. The chain's CDR3 is CASRPGLAGALPNEQYF. CDR3 DNA: TGTGCCAGCAGACCAGGACTAGCGGGGGCTCTTCCTAACGAGCAGTACTTC.

The rearrangement uses TRBV5-1 and TRBJ2-5; 10 nucleotides line up with TRBD1. Trimming at V came to 4 bases and at J to 4 bases, leaving 7 bases not matched to a gene. The CDR3 extends over 15 amino acids. Germline CDR1 and CDR2: SGHRS and YFSETQ. This CDR3 is CASSGGTGEGETQYF. CDR3 DNA sequence: TGCGCCAGCAGCGGCGGGACAGGGGAAGGAGAGACCCAGTACTTC.

This clonotype was counted only a few times. The chain couples TRBV5-1 to TRBJ2-4, with 8 bases aligning to TRBD2. Unmatched junction bases numbered 11, after V lost 0 bases and J lost 6 bases. Germline V gives CDR1 SGHRS, CDR2 YFSETQ. This CDR3 has 17 residues. The CDR3 protein is CASSLVGTRGAGNIQYF. The DNA for the CDR3 is TGCGCCAGCAGCTTGGTAGGGACTAGAGGGGCCGGAAACATTCAGTACTTC.

This clonotype was recorded many times. This rearrangement joins TRBV20-1 to TRBJ2-5; 14 nucleotides match TRBD2. The V gene end was trimmed by 6 bases and the J gene end by 2 bases; junction bases not matched to a gene: 11. CDR1 and CDR2 from the germline V gene are DFQATT and SNEGSKA (reference sequence). This CDR3 contains 17 residues. CDR3 protein: CSAPRGTSGGEQETQYF. DNA for the CDR3: TGCAGTGCCCCGCGGGGGACTAGCGGGGGTGAACAAGAGACCCAGTACTTC.

This clonotype was recorded at least ten times. The V and J genes are TRBV4-1 and TRBJ2-5, with TRBD2 matching over 9 bases. The ends lost 0 bases at V and 2 bases at J; junction bases unmatched: 10. The CDR3 consists of 18 residues. Germline loops: CDR1 MGHRA, CDR2 YSYEKL. CDR3 protein: CASSQEVIGGGEQETQYF. CDR3 sequence (DNA): TGCGCCAGCAGCCAAGAAGTGATCGGCGGGGGGGAGCAAGAGACCCAGTACTTC.